The rows below give T cell receptor beta chains drawn from one sample of a study of blood T cell repertoires in COVID-19. TCRdb's copy holds only in-frame clones and misses some; the assay was immunoSEQ multiplex PCR. The table lists more than 85,000 clones, around 80% of them singletons. The specimen sequenced was peripheral blood. These receptor sequences come from a man in his sixties with active or convalescent COVID-19. CDR3s include the opening cysteine and the closing phenylalanine or tryptophan. D genes are given only for firm matches. Only some rows state a clone size, as once, few, many or a class for expanded clones.

>-|-|TRBJ2-7|TRBV2
CASRNTVNSYEQYF
TGTGCCAGCAGGAATACAGTAAACTCCTACGAGCAGTACTTC
>-|-|TRBJ1-1|TRBV18
CASSPRWADEAFF
TGTGCCAGCTCACCAAGGTGGGCTGATGAAGCTTTCTTT
>-|TRBD2|TRBJ2-3|TRBV10-1
CASSESRTSGSRDTQYF
TGCGCCAGCAGTGAGTCGAGGACTAGCGGGAGTAGAGATACGCAGTATTTT
>-|-|TRBJ2-3|TRBV18
CASSLETSTDTQYF
TGTGCCAGCTCCCTAGAGACTAGCACAGATACGCAGTATTTT
>-|-|TRBJ2-1|TRBV12-3/TRBV12-4
CASAAFRDNEQFF
TGTGCCAGCGCCGCATTCCGAGACAATGAGCAGTTCTTC
>once|TRBD2|TRBJ2-5|TRBV16
CASSHRLAGAGETQYF
TGTGCCAGCAGCCATCGACTAGCGGGAGCGGGAGAGACCCAGTACTTC
>-|-|TRBJ1-1|TRBV29-1
CSVAGPQAFF
TGCAGCGTCGCGGGACCCCAAGCTTTCTTT
>-|-|TRBJ1-2|TRBV10-3
CAISVTFSDGYTF
TGTGCCATCAGTGTAACGTTTTCGGATGGCTACACCTTC
>-|-|TRBJ1-1|TRBV27
CASSPSYQRPNTEAFF
TGTGCCAGCAGTCCCTCATACCAGCGCCCCAACACTGAAGCTTTCTTT
>-|-|TRBJ1-2|TRBV18
CASSPPGDGYTF
TGTGCCAGCTCACCACCCGGGGATGGCTACACCTTC
>once|-|TRBJ2-2|TRBV9
CASSVGLLGGGGELFF
TGTGCCAGCAGCGTAGGGCTGCTGGGCGGAGGCGGGGAGCTGTTTTTT
>few|TRBD2|TRBJ2-1|TRBV6-5
CASSLAGEQFF
TGTGCCAGCAGTTTAGCGGGGGAGCAGTTCTTC
>-|-|TRBJ2-5|TRBV12-3/TRBV12-4
CASSSRETQYF
TGTGCCAGCAGTTCCAGAGAGACCCAGTACTTC
>once|-|TRBJ2-5|TRBV12-3/TRBV12-4
CASSPGLAETQYF
TGTGCCAGCAGCCCGGGATTGGCGGAGACCCAGTACTTC
>few|TRBD1|TRBJ2-5|TRBV24-1
CATGTGTQETQYF
TGTGCCACCGGGACAGGGACTCAAGAGACCCAGTACTTC
>once|-|TRBJ1-5|TRBV7-2
CASSLASQPQHF
TGTGCCAGCAGCTTAGCGAGCCAGCCCCAGCATTTT
>-|TRBD1|TRBJ1-1|TRBV28
CASKGGPGEAFF
TGTGCCAGCAAAGGGGGCCCGGGTGAAGCTTTCTTT
>-|TRBD1|TRBJ2-5|TRBV15
CATSPGTGGETQYF
TGTGCCACCAGCCCTGGGACAGGGGGAGAGACCCAGTACTTC
>-|TRBD2|TRBJ2-1|TRBV9
CASSVGPAGVHNEQFF
TGTGCCAGCAGCGTAGGTCCAGCGGGAGTTCACAATGAGCAGTTCTTC
>-|-|TRBJ1-4|TRBV4-1
CASSQDWGYRVGEKLFF
TGCGCCAGCAGCCAAGATTGGGGTTACAGGGTGGGTGAAAAACTGTTTTTT
>-|-|TRBJ1-4|TRBV11-2
CASSLGGSNEKLFF
TGTGCCAGCAGCTTGGGGGGGTCTAATGAAAAACTGTTTTTT
>-|-|TRBJ1-1|TRBV5-4
CASSPGGGGAFF
TGTGCCAGCAGCCCTGGGGGAGGGGGAGCTTTCTTT
>-|TRBD2|TRBJ2-1|TRBV4-1
CASSPRTSGLNEQFF
TGCGCCAGCAGCCCCCGGACTAGCGGGCTCAATGAGCAGTTCTTC
>-|-|TRBJ1-5|TRBV27
CASSPRQSNQPQHF
TGTGCCAGCAGTCCACGACAGAGCAATCAGCCCCAGCATTTT
>-|TRBD1|TRBJ1-6|TRBV3-1/TRBV3-2
CASSPGDRGNSPLHF
TGTGCCAGCAGCCCAGGCGACAGGGGCAATTCACCCCTCCACTTT
>-|-|TRBJ1-1|TRBV19
CASSSGLAEAFF
TGTGCCAGTAGTTCAGGGTTGGCTGAAGCTTTCTTT
>-|TRBD2|TRBJ2-1|TRBV28
CASSKGLAGANEQFF
TGTGCCAGCAGTAAGGGACTAGCGGGAGCAAATGAGCAGTTCTTC
>-|-|TRBJ2-6|TRBV11-2
CASSPNSGANVLTF
TGTGCCAGCAGCCCAAACTCCGGGGCCAACGTCCTGACTTTC
>few|TRBD1|TRBJ2-6|TRBV24-1
CATSPGTGGTGANVLTF
TGTGCCACCAGCCCCGGGACAGGGGGCACTGGGGCCAACGTCCTGACTTTC
>-|-|TRBJ1-2|TRBV24-1
CATSDFSGYGYTF
TGTGCCACCAGTGATTTCAGCGGCTATGGCTACACCTTC
>-|TRBD1|TRBJ1-6|TRBV6-5
CASSYSDRGSSPLHF
TGTGCCAGCAGTTACTCGGACAGGGGCTCCTCACCCCTCCACTTT
>many|-|TRBJ2-7|TRBV2
CASSETSYEQYF
TGTGCCAGCAGTGAGACTTCCTACGAGCAGTACTTC
>-|-|TRBJ1-1|TRBV29-1
CSVVDSLMNTEAFF
TGCAGCGTGGTGGACAGCCTCATGAACACTGAAGCTTTCTTT
>-|-|TRBJ1-1|TRBV24-1
CATKASSWDTEAFF
TGTGCCACCAAAGCGTCCAGTTGGGACACTGAAGCTTTCTTT
>-|-|TRBJ1-1|TRBV5-1
CVSGVSRTEAFF
TGCGTCTCGGGGGTGAGTCGCACTGAAGCTTTCTTT
>few|-|TRBJ1-1|TRBV3-1/TRBV3-2
CASTLGVLGTEAFF
TGTGCCAGCACCCTAGGGGTGTTGGGCACTGAAGCTTTCTTT
>-|TRBD2|TRBJ2-3|TRBV18
CASSPELAVPSTDTQYF
TGTGCCAGCTCACCAGAGCTAGCGGTCCCGAGCACAGATACGCAGTATTTT